The present T cell receptor (beta chain) was sequenced within a study of T cell repertoires in cytomegalovirus infection. At the level of the study: The authors used CMV epitopes that were HLA-C-restricted (recently identified) and HLA-B-restricted (well studied). Through public TCR beta signatures, both CMV infection and matching HLA type were indicated. Overall study results and limits: HLA-C-restricted CMV-specific TCR beta clonotypes prevailed in the ex vivo response. Cumulative public TCR beta family frequency identified carriers of CMV plus the relevant HLA.

The CDR3 contains 15 residues. V was pared by 4 bases and J by 4 bases, with 5 bases of the junction left unmatched. Germline V gene sequence: CDR1 MNHNS, CDR2 SASEGT. Via MiXCR, TCRdb re-called the reads, giving one row per CDR3 protein. The sample comprises 50,000 to 65,000 distinct CDR3 sequences, more than 15% of which are singletons, and around 64% rests with the top ten. As regards this clonotype: Its antigen is still unknown.

The rearrangement joins TRBV6-1 to TRBJ1-5; 9 bases fit TRBD1. This clonotype originated in a human donor in good health (CMV status not recorded). Some clones in this sample may be carry-over from other donors' samples. The source was CD8+ T cells from cultured PBMCs, collected from culture after CMV antigen stimulation. CDR3 nucleotide sequence: TGTGCCAGCAGTGTTTCGACAGGGGGGAATCAGCCCCAGCATTTT. This codes for CASSVSTGGNQPQHF.